This T cell receptor beta chain was retrieved from a study of T cell repertoires in cytomegalovirus infection. Study summary: Recently identified HLA-C-restricted CMV epitopes were used, and well-studied HLA-B-restricted CMV epitopes were used as well. An indication of both CMV infection and matching HLA type came from public TCR beta signatures. Findings and caveats of the study: Carriers of CMV plus the relevant HLA were identified by cumulative public TCR beta family frequency. The response measured ex vivo was dominated by TCR beta clonotypes (HLA-C-restricted and CMV-specific).

This CDR3 has 15 amino acids. Trimming took off 7 bases at V and 5 bases at J, with 20 bases between the two ends. Germline loops: CDR1 MDHEN, CDR2 SYDVKM. This clonotype was seen at least ten times. Its antigen remains unidentified. TCRdb analysed the reads with MiXCR anew, one entry per CDR3 protein. Of 830,000 or so distinct CDR3 sequences detected, approximately 30% appear once; the ten largest clones hold roughly 12%. This sequence was found in a human donor in good health (CMV status not recorded). Some clones in this sample may be carry-over from other donors' samples. The rearrangement joins TRBV28 to TRBJ2-5, with D possibly being TRBD1 or TRBD2 (6 bases each). Sequences were derived from cultured CD8+ T cells from PBMCs, sampled from culture after CMV antigen stimulation. The CDR3 sequence is CASIPSRGRGETQYF. The CDR3 nucleotides are TGTGCCAGCATCCCCAGTCGGGGGCGCGGGGAGACCCAGTACTTC.